The clone carrying this T cell receptor (beta chain) was counted between two and nine times. TCRdb re-analysed the 5' RACE reads in MiXCR, keeping a single row per CDR3 protein. The data contain 430,000 or so distinct CDR3 sequences, roughly 26% of them seen just once; the ten biggest clones take up about 2.7%. The data belong to a study of identical twins. Germline V gene data show CDR1 as ENHRY and CDR2 as SYGVKD. The germline V and J ends were trimmed by 0 bases and 10 bases, with 7 bases remaining between them. The CDR3 contains 13 residues. The data were also submitted as part of a second study, on T cells expressing NK-cell markers.

Sequencing was performed on CD4+ T cells sorted from blood. This sequence originates from a woman between 18 and 29 years old in good health. The V gene is TRBV10-3, the J gene TRBJ1-6, with D unclear. The CDR3 bases are TGTGCCATCAGTGAGTCGCTGGGGTCACCCCTCCACTTT. It translates to CAISESLGSPLHF.